This T cell receptor beta chain was profiled in a study of T-cell memory formation after mild COVID-19. Study at large: In these data, TCR clusters were largely donor specific. Overall study results and limits: Later expanders leaned CD4+, whereas clones that contracted between day 15 and 85 were balanced CD4/CD8. The SARS-CoV-2 specificity of second-wave clones reaching peak at day 37 remained unverified.

Germline V gene data show CDR1 as MNHNY and CDR2 as SVGAGI (reference sequence). V gave up 4 bases and J gave up 11 bases, with 11 bases separating them. CDR3 length: 12 amino acids. In regard to this clonotype: Antigen unknown.

TCRdb reanalysed the 5' RACE reads using MiXCR and keeps one entry per CDR3 protein. The sample records about 440,000 distinct CDR3 sequences, about 20% being singletons. The sequenced material came from PBMCs or a T cell subset sorted from them (not recorded which). This clonotype was obtained from an adult woman who had mild COVID-19 (a few samples of this study predate the infection). Cell type and time point are not known. The J gene is TRBJ1-4, the V gene TRBV6-6, with D possibly being TRBD1 (6 bases). The CDR3 region has the DNA TGTGCCAGCAGTTCAGGGGCCCCCAAACTGTTTTTT. Translation gives CASSSGAPKLFF.